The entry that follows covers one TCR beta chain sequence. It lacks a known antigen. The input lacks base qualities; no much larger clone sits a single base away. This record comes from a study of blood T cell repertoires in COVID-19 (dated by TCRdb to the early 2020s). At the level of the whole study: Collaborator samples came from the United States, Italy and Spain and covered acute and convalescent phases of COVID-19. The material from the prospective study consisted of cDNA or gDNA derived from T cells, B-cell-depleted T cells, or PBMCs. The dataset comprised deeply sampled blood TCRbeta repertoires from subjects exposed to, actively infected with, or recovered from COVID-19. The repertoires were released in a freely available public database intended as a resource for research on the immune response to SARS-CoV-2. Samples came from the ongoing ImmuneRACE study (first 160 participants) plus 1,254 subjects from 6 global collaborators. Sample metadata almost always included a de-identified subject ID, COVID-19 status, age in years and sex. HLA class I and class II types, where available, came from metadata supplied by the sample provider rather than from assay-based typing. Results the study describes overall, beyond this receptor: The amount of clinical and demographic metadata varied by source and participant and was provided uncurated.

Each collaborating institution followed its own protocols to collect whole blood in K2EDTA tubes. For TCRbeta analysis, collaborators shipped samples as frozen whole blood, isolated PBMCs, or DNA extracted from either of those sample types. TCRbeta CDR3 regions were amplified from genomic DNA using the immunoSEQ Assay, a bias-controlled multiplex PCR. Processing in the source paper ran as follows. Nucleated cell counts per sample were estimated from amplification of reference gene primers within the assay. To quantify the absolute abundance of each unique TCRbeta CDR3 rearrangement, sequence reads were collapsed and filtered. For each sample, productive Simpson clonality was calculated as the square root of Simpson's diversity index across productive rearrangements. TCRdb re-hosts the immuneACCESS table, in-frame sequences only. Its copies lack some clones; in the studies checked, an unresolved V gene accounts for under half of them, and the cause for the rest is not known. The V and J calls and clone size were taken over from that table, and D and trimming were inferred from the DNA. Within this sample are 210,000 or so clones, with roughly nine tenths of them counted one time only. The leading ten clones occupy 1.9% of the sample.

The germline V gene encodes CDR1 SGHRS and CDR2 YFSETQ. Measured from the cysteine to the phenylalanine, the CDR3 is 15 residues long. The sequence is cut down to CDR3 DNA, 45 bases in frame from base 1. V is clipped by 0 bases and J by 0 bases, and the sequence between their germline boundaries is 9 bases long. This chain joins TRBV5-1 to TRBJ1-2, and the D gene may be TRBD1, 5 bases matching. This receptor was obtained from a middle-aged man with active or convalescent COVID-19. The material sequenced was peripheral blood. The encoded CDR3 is CASSLEGAANYGYTF. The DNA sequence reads TGCGCCAGCAGCTTGGAAGGGGCTGCTAACTATGGCTACACCTTC.